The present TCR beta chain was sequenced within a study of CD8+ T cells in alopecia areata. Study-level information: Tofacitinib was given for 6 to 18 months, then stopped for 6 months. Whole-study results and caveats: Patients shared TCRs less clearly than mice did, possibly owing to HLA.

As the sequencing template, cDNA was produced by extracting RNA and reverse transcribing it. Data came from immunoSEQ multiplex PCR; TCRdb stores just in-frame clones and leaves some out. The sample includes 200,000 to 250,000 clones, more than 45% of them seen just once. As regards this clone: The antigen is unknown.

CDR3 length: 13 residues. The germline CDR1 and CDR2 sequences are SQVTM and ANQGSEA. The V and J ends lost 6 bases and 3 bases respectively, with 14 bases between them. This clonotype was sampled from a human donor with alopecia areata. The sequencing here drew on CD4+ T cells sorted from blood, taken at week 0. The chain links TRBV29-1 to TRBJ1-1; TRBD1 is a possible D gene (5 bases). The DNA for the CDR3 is TGCAGCGTCGGATCCCTCAGGGACACTGAAGCTTTCTTT. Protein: CSVGSLRDTEAFF.